The 17 T cell receptor beta chains below were found in one sample sequenced in a study of Tregs in tolerant kidney transplant recipients. The protocol was immunoSEQ multiplex PCR, while the TCRdb copy is restricted to in-frame clones and leaves out a portion. The data contain some 240,000 clones, 80% to 85% of them singletons. Sequencing was carried out using CD4+ T cells from blood. These TCRs come from a human donor in good health.

The rearrangement links TRBV7-2 to TRBJ2-7, with a tentative D call TRBD2 (6 bases). Trimming stripped 1 base from V and 2 bases from J, with 12 bases between. The CDR3 spans 15 residues. CDR1 is SGHTA and CDR2 is FQGNSA in the germline V gene. In DNA form, the CDR3 reads TGTGCCAGCAGCTTAGGGGCGGGACCAACCTACGAGCAGTACTTC. This encodes CASSLGAGPTYEQYF.

J is TRBJ1-5 and V is TRBV15; D perhaps matches TRBD1 (6 bases). Germline V gene sequence: CDR1 LNHNV, CDR2 YYDKDF (reference sequence). CDR3 size: 18 residues. V was clipped by 0 bases and J by 9 bases, with 24 bases between them. The CDR3 protein is CATSRDWRGAQGSVPQHF. For the CDR3, the DNA is TGTGCCACCAGCAGAGATTGGCGGGGAGCGCAGGGGAGTGTGCCCCAGCATTTT.

The chain joins TRBV29-1 to TRBJ2-3; 7 bases map to TRBD2. The CDR3 extends over 14 amino acids. The V gene end was trimmed by 1 base and the J gene end by 4 bases; junction bases not matched to a gene: 5. CDR1 and CDR2 (germline): SQVTM, ANQGSEA. The CDR3 nucleotides read TGCAGCGTTGAAGGGGGGAGGGCTGCAGATACGCAGTATTTT. Amino acids: CSVEGGRAADTQYF.

This clone was counted only a few times. This rearrangement joins TRBV5-1 to TRBJ1-1, with TRBD1 matching 10 bases. Trimming cost V 3 bases and J 5 bases; bases outside gene matches: 19. CDR1 SGHRS and CDR2 YFSETQ come from the germline V gene. There are 19 residues in the CDR3. The CDR3, as DNA: TGCGCCAGCAGCTGGACCGGGACAGGGGAAGGCGGACGGACGACTGAAGCTTTCTTT. Protein sequence: CASSWTGTGEGGRTTEAFF.

The gene calls are TRBV2 and TRBJ2-3, with a tentative D call TRBD2 (5 bases). This CDR3 spans 13 amino acids. Germline assignment: CDR1 SNHLY and CDR2 FYNNEI. The V end was cut by 7 bases, the J end by 4 bases, with 12 bases between. The CDR3 loop reads CASTRLAPDTQYF. The CDR3 nucleotides read TGTGCCAGCACTAGGCTAGCTCCAGATACGCAGTATTTT. Looking up the rest from reference TRBV2 and TRBJ2-3 gives the full variable domain: EPEVTQTPSHQVTQMGQEVILRCVPISNHLYFYWYRQILGQKVEFLVSFYNNEISEKSEIFDDQFSVERPDGSNFTLKIRSTKLEDSAMYFCASTRLAPDTQYFGPGTRLTVL.

The CDR3 sequence is CASSLTPSGAYEQYF. In nucleotides, the CDR3 is TGTGCCAGCAGCTTGACTCCCTCCGGTGCCTACGAGCAGTACTTC. This chain links TRBV5-6 with TRBJ2-7; D ambiguous. Germline CDR1 and CDR2: SGHDT and YYEEEE. This CDR3 comprises 15 residues. V was clipped by 1 base and J by 2 bases, with 13 bases between them.

This clone showed up just a few times. The chain links TRBV5-1 to TRBJ2-2; 11 nucleotides line up with TRBD1. This CDR3 contains 16 residues. Trimming removed 2 bases from V and 3 bases from J; junction bases left unmatched: 3. The V gene's germline CDR1 is SGHRS and CDR2 YFSETQ. For the CDR3, the DNA is TGCGCCAGCAGCTTCGGACAGGGGGCGGACACCGGGGAGCTGTTTTTT. Encoded protein: CASSFGQGADTGELFF.

The chain combines TRBV5-1 with TRBJ2-5, with unresolved D. The CDR3 spans 14 residues. Trimming stripped 0 bases from V and 1 base from J, with 7 bases between. CDR1 is SGHRS, CDR2 YFSETQ, per germline. CDR3 nucleotides: TGCGCCAGCAGCTTGGGGGTACTCCAAGAGACCCAGTACTTC. This gives the protein CASSLGVLQETQYF.

V gene TRBV14 combines with J gene TRBJ1-5; no definite D call. The CDR3 has 13 residues. The germline V gene encodes CDR1 SGHDN and CDR2 FVKESK. V was clipped by 6 bases and J by 0 bases, with 6 bases between them. CDR3 protein: CASSPYSNQPQHF. DNA for the CDR3: TGTGCCAGCAGTCCATATAGCAATCAGCCCCAGCATTTT. Variable domain in full (rest from reference TRBV14 and TRBJ1-5): EAGVTQFPSHSVIEKGQTVTLRCDPISGHDNLYWYRRVMGKEIKFLLHFVKESKQDESGMPNNRFLAERTGGTYSTLKVQPAELEDSGVYFCASSPYSNQPQHFGDGTRLSIL.

This rearrangement joins TRBV10-1 to TRBJ2-3; TRBD2 aligns across 8 bases. The CDR3 has 15 residues. Germline V CDR1 and CDR2: WNHNN, SYGVQD (reference sequence). V shed 3 bases, J shed 3 bases, and the junction held 5 bases outside the gene matches. The CDR3 coding sequence is TGCGCCAGCAGTGACCCGGGACTAGGGACAGATACGCAGTATTTT. Translating it yields CASSDPGLGTDTQYF.

This clone was detected only a few times. The V gene is TRBV6-5, the J gene TRBJ2-4; 11 bases are a match to TRBD2. Germline trimming cut 4 bases from V and 3 bases from J; bases unmatched to any gene: 5. In germline, CDR1 is MNHEY, CDR2 SVGAGI. The CDR3 spans 16 residues. The CDR3 sequence: CASSLVAGGFKNIQYF. CDR3 nucleotides: TGTGCCAGCAGTTTAGTAGCGGGAGGGTTCAAAAACATTCAGTACTTC.

The chain employs TRBV6-5 and TRBJ1-5; possibly TRBD1 for D (5 bases). The CDR3 is 13 residues long. The V gene lost 5 bases and the J gene lost 4 bases, with 9 bases spanning the gap. CDR1 is MNHEY and CDR2 is SVGAGI in the germline V gene. The CDR3 DNA is TGTGCCAGCAGTGAAAACAGGAATCAGCCCCAGCATTTT. Translation: CASSENRNQPQHF.

The rearrangement uses TRBV27 and TRBJ1-2; 10 nucleotides line up with TRBD1. Germline CDR1 reads MNHEY; CDR2 reads SMNVEV (reference sequence). V dropped 4 bases and J dropped 5; count of bases not matched to a gene: 16. The CDR3 runs 18 residues. CDR3: CASSYQGQGGGSMYGYTF. CDR3 DNA: TGTGCCAGCAGTTACCAAGGACAGGGGGGGGGATCTATGTATGGCTACACCTTC.

The chain employs TRBV10-3 and TRBJ2-3; no definite D call. The CDR3 is 13 residues long. CDR1 is ENHRY and CDR2 is SYGVKD in the germline V gene. V lost 3 bases, J lost 3 bases, and 7 bases lay in between. CDR3 sequence reads: CAISEWVTDTQYF. CDR3 coding DNA: TGTGCCATCAGTGAATGGGTGACAGATACGCAGTATTTT.

This chain uses TRBV6-6 with TRBJ1-1; D is ambiguous. CDR3 size: 13 residues. Between the trimmed V and J ends, which lost 0 bases and 3 bases, there was a span of 5 bases. Germline values: CDR1 MNHNY, CDR2 SVGAGI (reference sequence). The CDR3 spells CASSYSIHTEAFF. CDR3 DNA sequence: TGTGCCAGCAGTTACTCGATACACACTGAAGCTTTCTTT.

This clone was detected only once. V is TRBV5-1 and J is TRBJ2-6; possible D gene TRBD2, 5 bases. Germline V gene lookup returns CDR1 SGHRS and CDR2 YFSETQ. V gave up 0 bases and J gave up 0 bases, with 10 bases separating them. The CDR3 spans 17 residues. For the CDR3, the DNA is TGCGCCAGCAGCTTGGCCCCCAGCGGCTCTGGGGCCAACGTCCTGACTTTC. This gives the protein CASSLAPSGSGANVLTF.

CDR3 sequence reads: CASRTSTGELFF. The CDR3 DNA reads as TGTGCCAGCAGGACTTCCACCGGGGAGCTGTTTTTT. The chain is built from TRBV6-5 and TRBJ2-2, with D unresolved. Per the germline V gene, CDR1 is MNHEY and CDR2 is SVGAGI. Between the trimmed V and J ends, which lost 6 bases and 4 bases, there was a span of 6 bases. The CDR3 loop spans 12 amino acids.